These T cell receptor beta chains were read from a single sample in a study of shared clonotypes between healthy human individuals. Produced via immunoSEQ multiplex PCR; TCRdb's table is partial and in-frame only. The table records fewer than 600,000 clones, roughly 80% of them present only once. The sequenced sample was PBMCs. These TCRs come from a woman between 40 and 50 years old in good health. Some clones in this sample may be carry-over from other donors' samples. Each CDR3 is given with its conserved first and last residue. The order of the fields is D gene, J gene, V gene, CDR3 length, clone size, CDR3 DNA, CDR3 protein. A D gene is named only where the DNA matches it firmly. Expanded clones are given a class, and other clones once, few, many or no size at all.

NA	TRBJ2-7	TRBV5-1	13	medium-sized	TGCGCCAGTTCGGCGGAGATCTCCTACGAGCAGTACTTC	CASSAEISYEQYF
NA	TRBJ1-2	TRBV29-1	14	NA	TGCAGCGTAATCACAGGGTTAGGGAACTATGGCTACACCTTC	CSVITGLGNYGYTF
NA	TRBJ1-3	TRBV28	13	few	TGTGCCAGCAGTTTAACCGCTGGAAACACCATATATTTT	CASSLTAGNTIYF
NA	TRBJ2-3	TRBV30	13	NA	TGTGCCTGGAGGTCGGTTCAATCGGCTACGCAGTATTTT	CAWRSVQSATQYF
TRBD1	TRBJ2-7	TRBV5-3	15	NA	TGTGCCAGAAGCACCTGGACAGGGAAGAACTACGAGCAGTACTTC	CARSTWTGKNYEQYF
NA	TRBJ1-1	TRBV28	13	NA	TGTGCCAGCAGTACCCCGGGGCGCACTGAAGCTTTCTTT	CASSTPGRTEAFF
TRBD2	TRBJ2-3	TRBV6-6	14	once	TGTGCCAGCAGTCAACTAGCGGGCGTACGTACGCAGTATTTT	CASSQLAGVRTQYF
NA	TRBJ1-1	TRBV5-4	13	few	TGTGCCAGCAGCTTGAAGACGAACACTGAAGCTTTCTTT	CASSLKTNTEAFF
TRBD2	TRBJ2-1	TRBV7-3	16	NA	TGTGCCAGCAGCCTAGTCGGGACTAGCGCCTACAATGAGCAGTTCTTC	CASSLVGTSAYNEQFF
NA	TRBJ2-3	TRBV9	13	once	TGTGCCAGCAGCGACGCTAGCGTTTATACGCAGTATTTT	CASSDASVYTQYF
NA	TRBJ2-3	TRBV5-4	13	once	TGTGCCAGCACCCTCCCGAGCACAGATACGCAGTATTTT	CASTLPSTDTQYF
NA	TRBJ2-7	TRBV5-8	12	NA	TGTGCCAGCAGCTTGTCCTCAAGGGAGCAGTACTTC	CASSLSSREQYF
TRBD1	TRBJ1-4	TRBV30	13	NA	TGTGCCTCATCGACAGGGACTAATGAAAAACTGTTTTTT	CASSTGTNEKLFF
NA	TRBJ2-1	TRBV18	14	few	TGTGCCAGCCCAGGGAACAGCTCCTACAATGAGCAGTTCTTC	CASPGNSSYNEQFF
NA	TRBJ2-1	TRBV7-3	15	NA	TGTGCCAGCAGCCAGACTGGGAGCTCCTACAATGAGCAGTTCTTC	CASSQTGSSYNEQFF
NA	TRBJ2-3	TRBV29-1	10	NA	TGCAGCGTTGGGGGTTCTACGCAGTATTTT	CSVGGSTQYF
NA	TRBJ2-3	TRBV11-3	19	NA	TGTGCCAGCAGCCAAACAGGTTTCGGGGCCAGCGGGAGCACAGATACGCAGTATTTT	CASSQTGFGASGSTDTQYF
NA	TRBJ2-3	TRBV6-1	11	NA	TGTGCCAGCAGGAGGGCAGATACGCAGTATTTT	CASRRADTQYF
NA	TRBJ1-2	TRBV7-2	14	NA	TGTGCCAGCAGCTTCCAACAGGGACTCTATGGCTACACCTTC	CASSFQQGLYGYTF
NA	TRBJ2-1	TRBV11-2	12	NA	TGTGCCAGCAGCTTAGCTTACAATGAGCAGTTCTTC	CASSLAYNEQFF
TRBD2	TRBJ2-5	TRBV27	17	NA	TGTGCCAGCAGTCCCCGGACTAGCGGGACTTGGTGGGAGACCCAGTACTTC	CASSPRTSGTWWETQYF
TRBD2	TRBJ2-1	TRBV11-3	15	few	TGTGCCAGCAGCTTCCCGACTAGCGGGACACTAAAGCAGTTCTTC	CASSFPTSGTLKQFF
NA	TRBJ1-2	TRBV27	13	once	TGTGCCAGCAGTCCGGGACGGAACTATGGCTACACCTTC	CASSPGRNYGYTF
TRBD2	TRBJ2-7	TRBV27	22	NA	TGTGCCAGCAGTTTATTTTCCCCGGGACTAGCGGGAGGAACGGTCGAATCCTACGAGCAGTACTTC	CASSLFSPGLAGGTVESYEQYF
TRBD1	TRBJ2-2	TRBV6-6	16	NA	TGTGCCAGCAGTTACTCGACAGGGGGTCATACCGGGGAGCTGTTTTTT	CASSYSTGGHTGELFF
NA	TRBJ2-4	TRBV11-2	14	NA	TGTGCCAGCAGTGACAGGCTAGCCAAAAACATTCAGTACTTC	CASSDRLAKNIQYF
TRBD2	TRBJ2-5	TRBV4-1	18	NA	TGCGCCAGCAGCCAACCCGGCCCCATCGTAGCGGGAGAGGAGACCCAGTACTTC	CASSQPGPIVAGEETQYF
NA	TRBJ2-5	TRBV7-7	14	NA	TGTGCCAGCAGCTTAGGGCGGGCCCAAGAGACCCAGTACTTC	CASSLGRAQETQYF
TRBD2	TRBJ2-1	TRBV6-4	15	NA	TGTGCCAGCAGCGCCGGGACTAGCGACCGCGATGAGCAGTTCTTC	CASSAGTSDRDEQFF
NA	TRBJ1-5	TRBV4-2	15	NA	TGTGCCAGCAGCCCCGACTCAGGTGGGGGGACGCCCCAGCATTTT	CASSPDSGGGTPQHF
TRBD1	TRBJ1-5	TRBV2	16	once	TGTGCCAGCAGCCGGGACAGGGGAGGCGGTCATCAGCCCCAGCATTTT	CASSRDRGGGHQPQHF
NA	TRBJ2-3	TRBV13	14	NA	TGTGCCAGCAGCTCCCGATCTAGCACAGATACGCAGTATTTT	CASSSRSSTDTQYF
TRBD1	TRBJ1-2	TRBV28	15	few	TGTGCCAGCAGACCGCGACAGGGTATCCCCTATGGCTACACCTTC	CASRPRQGIPYGYTF
NA	TRBJ2-1	TRBV5-1	15	NA	TGCGCCAGCAGCCCCGATTCTAGCTCCTACAATGAGCAGTTCTTC	CASSPDSSSYNEQFF
TRBD2	TRBJ2-3	TRBV2	15	NA	TGTGCCAGCAGCTCCGGGACTAGGGGCACAGATACGCAGTATTTT	CASSSGTRGTDTQYF
TRBD2	TRBJ2-1	TRBV30	14	NA	TGTGCCTGGTGCCCTGGGCTAGCGGAGAATGAGCAGTTCTTC	CAWCPGLAENEQFF
TRBD1	TRBJ2-1	TRBV28	15	NA	TGTGCCAGCAGCCCCCCCGGGACAGAGTACAATGAGCAGTTCTTC	CASSPPGTEYNEQFF
NA	TRBJ1-5	TRBV10-3	14	few	TGTGCCATCAGCCCTGACAGCTGGAGTCAGCCCCAGCATTTT	CAISPDSWSQPQHF
NA	TRBJ2-5	TRBV20-1	11	NA	TGCAGTTACGGGGGTGGAGAGACCCAGTACTTC	CSYGGGETQYF
NA	TRBJ2-7	TRBV27	14	NA	TGTGCCAGCAGCCCTAGGGACGGCTCCTACGAGCAGTACTTC	CASSPRDGSYEQYF
TRBD2	TRBJ2-3	TRBV7-2	18	once	TGTGCCAGCAGCTTGGGGGGAGGGGCTAGCGACTTCACAGATACGCAGTATTTT	CASSLGGGASDFTDTQYF
NA	TRBJ2-6	TRBV5-6	17	NA	TGTGCCAGCAGCGTCGTGGCGGGGCGATCTGGGGCCAACGTCCTGACTTTC	CASSVVAGRSGANVLTF
NA	TRBJ1-1	TRBV7-2	16	NA	TGTGCCAGCAGCCACTTGTTCGGGGGGTCAAACACTGAAGCTTTCTTT	CASSHLFGGSNTEAFF
NA	TRBJ2-1	TRBV7-7	14	NA	TGTGCTAGCAGCCCAGACACGCTCTACAATGAGCAGTTCTTC	CASSPDTLYNEQFF
NA	TRBJ2-3	TRBV6-4	14	NA	TGTGCCAGCAGTGCCCTAGCAAGCACAGATACGCAGTATTTT	CASSALASTDTQYF